This TCR beta chain is drawn from a study of blood T cell repertoires in COVID-19. Germline loops: CDR1 SGHTA, CDR2 FQGNSA. CDR3 length: 15 residues. The V gene lost 1 base and the J gene lost 0 bases, with 10 bases spanning the gap. Clones were sequenced by immunoSEQ multiplex PCR, and TCRdb holds only the in-frame ones, with some missing. The table shows approximately 90,000 clones, with about 85% occurring only once. V and J are TRBV7-2 and TRBJ2-7; TRBD1 might be the D (5 bases). Sample: peripheral blood. The receptor comes from a man in his 60s with acute or convalescent COVID-19. CDR3 residues: CASSLGQFPSYEQYF. CDR3 DNA sequence: TGTGCCAGCAGCTTAGGACAGTTCCCCTCCTACGAGCAGTACTTC. Full variable domain (remainder filled in from reference TRBV7-2 and TRBJ2-7): GAGVSQSPSNKVTEKGKDVELRCDPISGHTALYWYRQSLGQGLEFLIYFQGNSAPDKSGLPSDRFSAERTGGSVSTLTIQRTQQEDSAVYLCASSLGQFPSYEQYFGPGTRLTVT.